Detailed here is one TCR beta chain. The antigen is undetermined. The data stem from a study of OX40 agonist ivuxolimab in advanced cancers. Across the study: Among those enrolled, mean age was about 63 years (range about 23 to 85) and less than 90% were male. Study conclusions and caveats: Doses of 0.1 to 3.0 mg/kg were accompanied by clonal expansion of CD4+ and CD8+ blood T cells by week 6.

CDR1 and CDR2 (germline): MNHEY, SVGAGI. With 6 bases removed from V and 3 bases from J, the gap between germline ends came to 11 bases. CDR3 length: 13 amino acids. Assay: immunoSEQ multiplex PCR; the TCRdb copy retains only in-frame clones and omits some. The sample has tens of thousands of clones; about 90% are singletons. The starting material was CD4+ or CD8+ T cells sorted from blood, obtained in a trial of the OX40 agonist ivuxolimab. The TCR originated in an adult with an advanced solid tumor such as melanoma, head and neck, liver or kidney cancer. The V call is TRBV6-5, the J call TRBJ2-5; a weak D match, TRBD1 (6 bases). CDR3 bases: TGTGCCAGCAGAAGACAGGTCAAAGAGACCCAGTACTTC. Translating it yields CASRRQVKETQYF.